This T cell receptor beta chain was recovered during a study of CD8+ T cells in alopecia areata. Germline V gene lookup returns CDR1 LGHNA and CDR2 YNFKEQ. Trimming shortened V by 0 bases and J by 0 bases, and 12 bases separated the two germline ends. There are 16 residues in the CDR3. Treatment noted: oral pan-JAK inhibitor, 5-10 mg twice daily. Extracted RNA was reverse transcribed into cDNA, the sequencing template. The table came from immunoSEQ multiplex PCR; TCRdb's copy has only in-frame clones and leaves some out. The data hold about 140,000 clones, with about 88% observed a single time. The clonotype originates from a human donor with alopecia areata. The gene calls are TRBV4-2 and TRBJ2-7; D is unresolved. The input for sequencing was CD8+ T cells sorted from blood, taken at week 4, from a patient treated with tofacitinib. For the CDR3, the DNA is TGTGCCAGCAGCCAAGAGGTAGGGCTATCCTCCTACGAGCAGTACTTC. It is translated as CASSQEVGLSSYEQYF.